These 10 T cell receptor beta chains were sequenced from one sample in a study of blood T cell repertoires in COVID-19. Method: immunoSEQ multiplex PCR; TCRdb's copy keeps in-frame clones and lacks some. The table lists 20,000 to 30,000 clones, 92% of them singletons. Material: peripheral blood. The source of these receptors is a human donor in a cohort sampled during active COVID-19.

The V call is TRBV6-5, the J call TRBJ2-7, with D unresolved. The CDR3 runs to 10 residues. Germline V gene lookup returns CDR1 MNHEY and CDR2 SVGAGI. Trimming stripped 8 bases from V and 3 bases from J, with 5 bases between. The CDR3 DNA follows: TGTGCCAGCGAGGACTACGAGCAGTACTTC. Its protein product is CASEDYEQYF.

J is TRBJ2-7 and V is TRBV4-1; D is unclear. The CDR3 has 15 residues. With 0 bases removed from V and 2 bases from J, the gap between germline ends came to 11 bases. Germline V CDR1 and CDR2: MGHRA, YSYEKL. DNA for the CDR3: TGCGCCAGCAGCCAAGACGCGGCCATTACCTACGAGCAGTACGTC. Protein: CASSQDAAITYEQYV.

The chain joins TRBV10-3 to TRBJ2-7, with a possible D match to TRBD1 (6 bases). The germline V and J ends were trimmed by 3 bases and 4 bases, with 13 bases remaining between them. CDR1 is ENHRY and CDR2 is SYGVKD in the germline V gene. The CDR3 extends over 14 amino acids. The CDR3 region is CAISDPDSQYEQYV. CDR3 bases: TGTGCCATCAGTGACCCGGACAGCCAGTACGAGCAGTACGTC.

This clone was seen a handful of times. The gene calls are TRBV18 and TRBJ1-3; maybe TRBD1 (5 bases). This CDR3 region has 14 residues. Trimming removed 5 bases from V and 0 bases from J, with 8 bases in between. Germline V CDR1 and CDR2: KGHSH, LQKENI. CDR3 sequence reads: CASSDRYSGNTIYF. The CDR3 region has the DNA TGTGCCAGCTCAGACAGATACTCTGGAAACACCATATATTTT.

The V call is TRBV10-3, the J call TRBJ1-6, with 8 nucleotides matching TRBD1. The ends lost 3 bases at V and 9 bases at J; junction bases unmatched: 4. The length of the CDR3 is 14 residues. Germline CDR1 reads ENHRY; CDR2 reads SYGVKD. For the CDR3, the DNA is TGTGCCATCAGTGACGACAGGGGAGTTTCACCCCTCCACTTT. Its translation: CAISDDRGVSPLHF.

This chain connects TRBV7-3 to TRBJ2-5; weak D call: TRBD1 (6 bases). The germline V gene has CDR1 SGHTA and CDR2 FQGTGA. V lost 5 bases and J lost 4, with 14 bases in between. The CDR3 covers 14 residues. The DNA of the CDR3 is TGTGCCAGCAGCCTTAGACAGGCTGGAGAGACCCAGTACTTC. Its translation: CASSLRQAGETQYF.

Here the CDR3 reads CASSLTALKSGANVLTF. The CDR3 DNA reads TGTGCCAGCAGTTTAACCGCGTTGAAGTCCGGGGCCAACGTCCTGACTTTC. This rearrangement joins TRBV28 to TRBJ2-6; no clear D. Germline V gene data show CDR1 as MDHEN and CDR2 as SYDVKM. V was cut by 2 bases and J by 4 bases, with 15 bases left in between. The CDR3 consists of 17 residues. Based on the CDR3 plus reference TRBV28 and TRBJ2-6, the full variable domain is DVKVTQSSRYLVKRTGEKVFLECVQDMDHENMFWYRQDPGLGLRLIYFSYDVKMKEKGDIPEGYSVSREKKERFSLILESASTNQTSMYLCASSLTALKSGANVLTFGAGSRLTVL.

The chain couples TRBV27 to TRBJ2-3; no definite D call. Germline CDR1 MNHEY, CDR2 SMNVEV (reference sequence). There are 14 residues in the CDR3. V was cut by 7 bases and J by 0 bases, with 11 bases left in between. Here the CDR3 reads CASTRPGSTDTQYF. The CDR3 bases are TGTGCCAGCACTAGACCCGGGAGCACAGATACGCAGTATTTT.

CDR3 coding DNA: TGTGCCAGCAGCCAAGGCAGGGGCGATGAGCAGTTCTTC. Translating it yields CASSQGRGDEQFF. This chain links TRBV3-1 (or the pseudogene TRBV3-2) with TRBJ2-1, with D perhaps TRBD1 (6 bases). Looked up from germline, CDR1 is LGHDT and CDR2 is YNNKEL (reference sequence). CDR3 length equals 13 residues. The V gene lost 1 base and the J gene lost 8 bases, with 9 bases spanning the gap.

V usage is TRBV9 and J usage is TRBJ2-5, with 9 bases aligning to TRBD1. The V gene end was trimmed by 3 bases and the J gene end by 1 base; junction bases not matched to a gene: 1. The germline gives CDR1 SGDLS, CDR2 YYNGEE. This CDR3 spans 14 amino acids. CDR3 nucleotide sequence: TGTGCCAGCAGCGAGACAGGGGGCCAAGAGACCCAGTACTTC. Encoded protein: CASSETGGQETQYF.